This entry lists 10 T cell receptor beta chains sequenced from one sample in a study of T cell responses to AZD1222 COVID-19 vaccine. TCRdb's table, derived via immunoSEQ multiplex PCR, lists solely in-frame clones and lacks some. This table has more than 150,000 clones, approximately 87% appearing once. Sequencing used peripheral blood, obtained on day 0 of MenACWY control vaccination. These receptors were obtained from an adult in good health.

The rearrangement links TRBV6-1 to TRBJ2-1; 7 positions match TRBD2. From germline, CDR1 is MNHNS and CDR2 SASEGT. The CDR3 is 12 amino acids. The V segment lost 3 bases and the J segment 9 bases; nucleotides outside the gene matches: 2. CDR3 protein: CASSERELEQFF. CDR3 sequence (DNA): TGTGCCAGCAGTGAGCGGGAGCTTGAGCAGTTCTTC.

The V and J genes are TRBV19 and TRBJ2-7; D perhaps matches TRBD1 (6 bases). The CDR3 is 13 residues long. The ends were cut back, 6 bases at V and 3 bases at J, with 12 bases in the middle. CDR1 LNHDA and CDR2 SQIVND come from the germline V gene (reference sequence). In DNA form, the CDR3 reads TGTGCCAGTAGAACCGGACAGAGCTACGAGCAGTACTTC. Protein: CASRTGQSYEQYF.

The chain employs TRBV9 and TRBJ2-5, with 9 bases that match TRBD2. CDR1 and CDR2 (germline): SGDLS, YYNGEE. The CDR3 is 15 residues long. The V segment lost 0 bases and the J segment 5 bases; nucleotides outside the gene matches: 5. This chain's CDR3 is CASSVGSGSGETQYF. CDR3 nucleotide sequence: TGTGCCAGCAGCGTAGGTAGCGGGAGTGGGGAGACCCAGTACTTC. Full variable domain (outside the CDR3, taken from reference TRBV9 and TRBJ2-5): DSGVTQTPKHLITATGQRVTLRCSPRSGDLSVYWYQQSLDQGLQFLIQYYNGEERAKGNILERFSAQQFPDLHSELNLSSLELGDSALYFCASSVGSGSGETQYFGPGTRLLVL.

The chain couples TRBV28 to TRBJ2-4, with no clear D. The V gene lost 3 bases and the J gene lost 3 bases, with 3 bases spanning the gap. Germline V CDR1 and CDR2: MDHEN, SYDVKM. CDR3 size: 12 residues. The CDR3 spells CASSFIKNIQYF. The CDR3 DNA is TGTGCCAGCAGTTTTATCAAAAACATTCAGTACTTC.

This clone has just a few counts. The CDR3 loop reads CASSLTAGVRGYTF. The DNA of the CDR3 is TGTGCCAGCAGCTTAACCGCGGGGGTGCGGGGCTACACCTTC. The rearrangement links TRBV5-6 to TRBJ1-2; tentatively, D is TRBD1 (5 bases). The ends were cut back, 2 bases at V and 8 bases at J, with 16 bases in the middle. The germline gives CDR1 SGHDT, CDR2 YYEEEE. The CDR3 totals 14 residues.

This chain links TRBV28 with TRBJ2-5, with D maybe TRBD2 (6 bases). Trimming pared 2 bases from V and 5 bases from J, leaving 9 bases between. Germline loops: CDR1 MDHEN, CDR2 SYDVKM. This CDR3 has 13 amino acids. The CDR3: CASSLGGGETQYF. CDR3 nucleotide sequence: TGTGCCAGCAGTTTAGGTGGGGGGGAGACCCAGTACTTC.

This clone was counted once. This sequence joins TRBV7-2 and TRBJ2-2; 8 nucleotides line up with TRBD2. After removal of 7 bases from V and 5 bases from J, the junction contained 6 bases not matched to a gene. This CDR3 is 14 amino acids long. Germline CDR1 reads SGHTA; CDR2 reads FQGNSA. The CDR3, as DNA: TGTGCCAGCAACCCGGGACTAGGGACCGGGGAGCTGTTTTTT. Translation gives CASNPGLGTGELFF.

This chain joins TRBV7-2 and TRBJ2-7; 10 bases fit TRBD2. The germline gives CDR1 SGHTA, CDR2 FQGNSA. J was trimmed by 3 bases and V by 5 bases; bases with no gene match: 4. The CDR3 totals 14 residues. The CDR3 bases are TGTGCCAGCAGCAGCGGGACTAGCGACTACGAGCAGTACTTC. This gives the protein CASSSGTSDYEQYF.

This clone was seen once. V usage is TRBV9 and J usage is TRBJ2-1, with TRBD2 matching over 9 bases. The CDR3 contains 16 residues. With 2 bases clipped from V and 2 bases from J, the junction kept 5 bases outside the gene matches. Per the germline V gene, CDR1 is SGDLS and CDR2 is YYNGEE. CDR3 loop: CASSVGTSLTYNEQFF. CDR3 nucleotide sequence: TGTGCCAGCAGCGTGGGGACTAGCTTGACCTACAATGAGCAGTTCTTC.

This chain links TRBV2 with TRBJ1-2; no reliable D call. CDR1 and CDR2 (germline): SNHLY, FYNNEI. The V and J ends lost 6 bases and 0 bases respectively, with 11 bases between them. The CDR3 is 14 residues long. Written as DNA, the CDR3 is TGTGCCAGCAGATTGACTTCAACTAACTATGGCTACACCTTC. Translation: CASRLTSTNYGYTF.